Listed below are T cell receptor beta chains from one sample, sequenced in a study of shared clonotypes between healthy human individuals. Profiling relied on immunoSEQ multiplex PCR, and the TCRdb table lists in-frame clones only, not all of them. The data contain some 1 million clones, approximately 76% of them seen just once; the ten biggest clones take up less than 1.5%. What was sequenced was memory CD4+ T cells sorted from blood. These receptors were taken from a man aged 18 to 29 in good health. The CDR3 runs from the conserved cysteine through the conserved F or W. D genes are given only for firm matches. Size is stated for part of the rows, as once, few or many counts, or as a class when the clone is expanded.

V gene	J gene	clone size	D gene	CDR3 DNA	CDR3 protein
TRBV7-6	TRBJ2-5	few	.	TGTGCCAGCAGCTTAGGTTTTCGAGAGACCCAGTACTTC	CASSLGFRETQYF
TRBV5-1	TRBJ1-2	.	TRBD1	TGCGCCAGCAGCTTGTGGATCGGACAGGGGACAGGCTACACCTTC	CASSLWIGQGTGYTF
TRBV5-8	TRBJ2-1	.	.	TGTGCCAGCAACCTCGGGGGAGTGGGGAGCAATGAGCAGTTCTTC	CASNLGGVGSNEQFF
TRBV7-2	TRBJ2-2	few	TRBD2	TGTGCCAGCAGCACGGGACTAGGAGAATCCGGGGAGCTGTTTTTT	CASSTGLGESGELFF
TRBV7-2	TRBJ2-3	.	.	TGTGCCAGCAGCCCCCATTGGACAGGCACAGATACGCAGTATTTT	CASSPHWTGTDTQYF
TRBV6-1	TRBJ2-3	.	TRBD1	TGTGCCAGCAGTGAATCGCTTGGGACAGCGTTCACAGATACGCAGTATTTT	CASSESLGTAFTDTQYF
TRBV30	TRBJ2-5	few	.	TGTGCCTGGAGTTCGGGGCTCCAAGAGACCCAGTACTTC	CAWSSGLQETQYF
TRBV5-8	TRBJ2-1	.	.	TGTGCCAGCAGTAGTCTCAATGAGCAGTTCTTC	CASSSLNEQFF
TRBV27	TRBJ2-4	.	.	TGTGCCAGCAGTGCCGACATCTTAGCCAAAAACATTCAGTACTTC	CASSADILAKNIQYF
TRBV4-1	TRBJ2-4	few	.	TGCGCCAGCAGCCAAGATACCGGGGCCATCAAAAACATTCAGTACTTC	CASSQDTGAIKNIQYF
TRBV4-3	TRBJ2-5	few	TRBD2	TGCGCCAGCAGCCAAGATCGGGGGACTAGCGGGCAAGAGACCCAGTACTTC	CASSQDRGTSGQETQYF
TRBV10-3	TRBJ2-7	.	.	TGTGCCATCAGTTCCAACCGCGGCGAGCAGTACTTC	CAISSNRGEQYF
TRBV29-1	TRBJ2-7	.	.	TGCAGCGTCGAGTATTCAAAGGGGTACGAGCAGTACTTC	CSVEYSKGYEQYF
TRBV19	TRBJ1-6	few	.	TGTGCCAGTAGGCCAGGAGCTGGGGGTAACAATAATTCACCCCTCCACTTT	CASRPGAGGNNNSPLHF
TRBV6-6	TRBJ2-7	.	TRBD1	TGTGCCAGCAGTTACTCGATGTCAGGGACAGGCGAGCAGTACTTC	CASSYSMSGTGEQYF